This T cell receptor beta chain was observed in a study of T cells in Graves' hyperthyroidism and ophthalmopathy. CDR3 length: 16 residues. The V gene end was trimmed by 3 bases and the J gene end by 6 bases; junction bases not matched to a gene: 7. From germline, CDR1 is SGDLS and CDR2 YYNGEE. RNA transcripts yielded amplified TCR beta CDR3 regions. The primer set for the first-round RT-PCR of the TCR CDR3 was HTBI. TCRdb itself ran the multiplex PCR reads through MiXCR, one entry per CDR3 protein. This sample carries about 360,000 distinct CDR3 sequences, less than 15% of them seen once, and the ten largest clones take 9.2%. Each patient was aged 18 to 65 and had newly diagnosed hyperthyroidism of under 2 months' duration.

This TCR came from a young woman with Graves' hyperthyroidism. The sample consisted of blood. The chain carries TRBV9 and TRBJ2-1; 12 bases line up with TRBD2. As DNA, the CDR3 is TGTGCCAGCAGCGCCTACCCTAGCGGGGGGGCCAATGAGCAGTTCTTC. Its protein is CASSAYPSGGANEQFF.